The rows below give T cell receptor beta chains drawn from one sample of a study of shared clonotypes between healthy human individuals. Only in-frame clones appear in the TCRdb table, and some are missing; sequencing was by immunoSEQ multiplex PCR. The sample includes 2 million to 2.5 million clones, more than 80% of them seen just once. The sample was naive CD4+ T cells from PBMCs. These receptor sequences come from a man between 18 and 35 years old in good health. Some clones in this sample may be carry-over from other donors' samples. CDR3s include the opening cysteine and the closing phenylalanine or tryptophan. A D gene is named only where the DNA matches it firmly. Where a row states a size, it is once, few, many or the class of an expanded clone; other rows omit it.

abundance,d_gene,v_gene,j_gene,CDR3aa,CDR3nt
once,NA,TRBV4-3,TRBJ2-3,CASSHTTAREYADTQYF,TGCGCCAGCAGCCATACCACAGCCCGGGAATACGCAGATACGCAGTATTTT
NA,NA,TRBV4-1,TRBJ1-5,CASSQVTGNSNQPQHF,TGCGCCAGCAGCCAAGTAACAGGGAATAGCAATCAGCCCCAGCATTTT
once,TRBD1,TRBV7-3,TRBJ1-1,CASSSGTGAEAFF,TGTGCCAGCAGCTCGGGGACAGGGGCTGAAGCTTTCTTT
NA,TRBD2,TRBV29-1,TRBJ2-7,CSVKASGSPTYEQYF,TGCAGCGTTAAGGCTAGCGGGAGCCCCACCTACGAGCAGTACTTC
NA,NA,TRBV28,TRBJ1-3,CASSSSAGASGNTIYF,TGTGCCAGCAGTTCCTCGGCAGGGGCCTCTGGAAACACCATATATTTT
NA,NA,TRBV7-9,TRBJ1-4,CASSSRQDTNEKLFF,TGTGCCAGCAGCTCACGACAGGACACTAATGAAAAACTGTTTTTT
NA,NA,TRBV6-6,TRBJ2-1,CASTYVVAFDNEQFF,TGTGCCAGCACCTACGTTGTGGCTTTCGACAATGAGCAGTTCTTC
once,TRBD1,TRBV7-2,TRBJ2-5,CASSSPGQGALRTQYF,TGTGCCAGCAGCTCGCCGGGACAGGGGGCCCTTAGGACCCAGTACTTC
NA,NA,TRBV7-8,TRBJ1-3,CASSLALGSGNTIYF,TGTGCCAGCAGCTTAGCCCTGGGCTCTGGAAACACCATATATTTT
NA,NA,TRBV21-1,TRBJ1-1,CASSKLKTGGPESLSRNTEAFF,TGTGCCAGCAGCAAGCTAAAGACAGGGGGACCGGAAAGTCTGTCACGGAACACTGAAGCTTTCTTT
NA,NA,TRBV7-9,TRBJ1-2,CASSLGRTVIYGYTF,TGTGCCAGCAGCTTGGGTCGAACAGTTATATATGGCTACACCTTC
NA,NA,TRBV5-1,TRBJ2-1,CASSLIGSENEQFF,TGCGCCAGCAGCTTGATAGGTAGTGAGAATGAGCAGTTCTTC
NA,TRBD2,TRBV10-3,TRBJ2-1,CGASGRGTYNEQFF,TGTGGAGCTAGCGGGAGAGGAACCTACAATGAGCAGTTCTTC
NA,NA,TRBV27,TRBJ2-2,CASSLRGGPMFANTGELFF,TGTGCCAGCAGTTTACGCGGCGGGCCGATGTTCGCGAACACCGGGGAGCTGTTTTTT
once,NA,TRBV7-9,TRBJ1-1,CASSLGVGTEAFF,TGTGCCAGCAGCTTAGGGGTCGGCACTGAAGCTTTCTTT
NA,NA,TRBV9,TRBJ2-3,CASSSRREDTQYF,TGTGCCAGCAGCTCCCGCCGGGAGGATACGCAGTATTTT
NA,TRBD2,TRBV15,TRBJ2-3,CATSRDQSGRVKDTQYF,TGTGCCACCAGCAGAGATCAGAGCGGGAGGGTAAAAGATACGCAGTATTTT
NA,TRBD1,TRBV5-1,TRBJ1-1,CASSSTTGGLETEAFF,TGCGCCAGCAGCTCGACGACAGGGGGGTTGGAGACTGAAGCTTTCTTT
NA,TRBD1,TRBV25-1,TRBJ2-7,CASSESGQGNYEQYF,TGTGCCAGCAGTGAATCGGGACAGGGGAACTACGAGCAGTACTTC
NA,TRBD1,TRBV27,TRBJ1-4,CASSFLKDRGHYEKLFF,TGTGCCAGCAGTTTTCTTAAGGACAGGGGGCATTATGAAAAACTGTTTTTT
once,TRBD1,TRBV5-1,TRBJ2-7,CASSLARMGDRGTYEQYF,TGCGCCAGCAGCTTGGCCAGAATGGGGGACAGGGGTACCTACGAGCAGTACTTC
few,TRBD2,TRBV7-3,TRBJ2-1,CASSPGGFLNEQFF,TGTGCCAGCAGCCCCGGGGGGTTCCTCAATGAGCAGTTCTTC
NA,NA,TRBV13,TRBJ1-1,CASSLGQMNTEAFF,TGTGCCAGCAGTCTGGGACAAATGAACACTGAAGCTTTCTTT
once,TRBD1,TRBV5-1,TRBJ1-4,CASSLAMRAGGGKLFF,TGCGCCAGCAGCTTGGCTATGAGGGCAGGGGGAGGAAAACTGTTTTTT
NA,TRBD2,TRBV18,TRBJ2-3,CASSPIRTSGSMDTQYF,TGTGCCAGCTCACCAATCAGGACTAGCGGGAGTATGGATACGCAGTATTTT
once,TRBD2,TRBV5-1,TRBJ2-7,CASSLQLANEQYF,TGCGCCAGCAGCTTGCAACTAGCGAACGAGCAGTACTTC
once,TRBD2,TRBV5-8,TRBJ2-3,CASSAGLAVSTDTQYF,TGTGCCAGCAGCGCGGGACTAGCGGTCAGCACAGATACGCAGTATTTT
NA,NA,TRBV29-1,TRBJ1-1,CSVLGHSNTEAFF,TGCAGCGTCTTGGGACACTCGAACACTGAAGCTTTCTTT
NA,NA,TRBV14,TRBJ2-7,CASRRGGSSYEQYF,TGTGCCAGTCGAAGGGGGGGGAGCTCCTACGAGCAGTACTTC
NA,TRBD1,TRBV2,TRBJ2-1,CASTGQGGYNEQFF,TGTGCCAGCACCGGACAGGGGGGCTACAATGAGCAGTTCTTC
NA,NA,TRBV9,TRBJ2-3,CASSVLGLPDTQYF,TGTGCCAGCAGCGTTCTTGGTTTGCCAGATACGCAGTATTTT
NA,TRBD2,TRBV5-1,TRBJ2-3,CASSDGLAESTDTQYF,TGCGCCAGCAGCGATGGACTAGCGGAGTCCACAGATACGCAGTATTTT
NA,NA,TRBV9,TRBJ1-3,CASSPKVGGSGNTIYF,TGTGCCAGCAGCCCAAAGGTGGGGGGCTCTGGAAACACCATATATTTT
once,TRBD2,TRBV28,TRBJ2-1,CASSWFSGYNEQFF,TGTGCCAGCAGTTGGTTTAGCGGGTACAATGAGCAGTTCTTC
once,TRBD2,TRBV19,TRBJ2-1,CASSWVAGMGNEQFF,TGTGCCAGTAGTTGGGTAGCGGGAATGGGGAATGAGCAGTTCTTC
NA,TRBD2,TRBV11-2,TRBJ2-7,CASSRGLAGIEQYF,TGTGCCAGCAGCCGGGGACTAGCGGGAATCGAGCAGTACTTC
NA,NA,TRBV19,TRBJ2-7,CASSNSYPYYEQYF,TGTGCCAGTAGTAACAGTTACCCTTACTACGAGCAGTACTTC
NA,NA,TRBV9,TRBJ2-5,CASSVAASQETQYF,TGTGCCAGCAGCGTAGCAGCTTCACAAGAGACCCAGTACTTC
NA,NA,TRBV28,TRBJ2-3,CASSLLSDTQYF,TGTGCCAGCAGTTTACTTTCCGATACGCAGTATTTT
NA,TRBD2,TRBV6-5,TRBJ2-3,CASSYVGLTDTQYF,TGTGCCAGCAGTTACGTGGGACTAACAGATACGCAGTATTTT